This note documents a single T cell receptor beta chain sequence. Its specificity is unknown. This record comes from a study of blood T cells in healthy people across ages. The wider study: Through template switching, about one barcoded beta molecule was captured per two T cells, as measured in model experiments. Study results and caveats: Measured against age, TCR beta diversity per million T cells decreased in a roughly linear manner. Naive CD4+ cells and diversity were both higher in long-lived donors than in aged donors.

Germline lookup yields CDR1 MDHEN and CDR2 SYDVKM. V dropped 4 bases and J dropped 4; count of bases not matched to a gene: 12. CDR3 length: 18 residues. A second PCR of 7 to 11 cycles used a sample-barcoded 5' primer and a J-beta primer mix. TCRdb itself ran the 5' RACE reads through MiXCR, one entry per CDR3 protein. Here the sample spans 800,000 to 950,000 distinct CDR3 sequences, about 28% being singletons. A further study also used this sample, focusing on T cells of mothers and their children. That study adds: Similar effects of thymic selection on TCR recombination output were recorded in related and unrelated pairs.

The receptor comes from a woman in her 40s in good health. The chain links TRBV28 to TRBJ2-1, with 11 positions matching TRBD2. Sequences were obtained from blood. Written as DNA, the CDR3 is TGTGCCAGCAGTTCTACTAGCGGGGGCCGCTGGGGGTACAATGAGCAGTTCTTC. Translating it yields CASSSTSGGRWGYNEQFF.